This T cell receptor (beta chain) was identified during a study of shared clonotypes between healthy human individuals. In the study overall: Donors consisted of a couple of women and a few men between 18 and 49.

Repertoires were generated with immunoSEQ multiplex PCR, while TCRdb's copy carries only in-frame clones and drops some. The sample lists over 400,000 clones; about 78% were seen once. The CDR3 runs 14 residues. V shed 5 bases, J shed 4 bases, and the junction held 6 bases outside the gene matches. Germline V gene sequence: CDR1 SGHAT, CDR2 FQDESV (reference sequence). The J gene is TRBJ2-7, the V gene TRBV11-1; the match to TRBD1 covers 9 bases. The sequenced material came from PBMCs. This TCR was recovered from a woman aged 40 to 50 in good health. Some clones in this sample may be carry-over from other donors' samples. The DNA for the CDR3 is TGTGCCAGCAGCCCCCGGGACAGGGCTTACGAGCAGTACTTC. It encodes CASSPRDRAYEQYF.